This TCR beta chain comes out of a study of T cell repertoires in cytomegalovirus infection. This clonotype has more than one count but fewer than ten. Sequence at one end of the junction differs from germline and may be a read error. TCRdb re-derived calls from the reads in MiXCR, one entry per CDR3 protein. The sample holds more than 85,000 distinct CDR3 sequences; 16% are singletons and the top ten take about 8.8%. This CDR3 is built from 13 residues. The germline gives CDR1 MGHDK, CDR2 SYGVNS. The receptor's source is a human donor in good health (CMV status not recorded). Some clones in this sample may be carry-over from other donors' samples. V usage is TRBV25-1 and J usage is TRBJ2-3; D is ambiguous. What was sequenced was PBMCs. DNA of the CDR3: TGTGCCAGCCGTGATTTTAGCACAGATACGCAGTATTTT. Protein product: CASRDFSTDTQYF.